Here is one T cell receptor beta chain with its context. This record comes from a study of control samples from healthy donors and cancer patients. Clones were read by immunoSEQ multiplex PCR, and TCRdb kept only the in-frame ones, dropping some. Altogether fewer than 200,000 clones are present, just over 85% being singletons, with the ten largest covering 4% to 6%. CDR3 length equals 17 residues. Trimming removed 3 bases from V and 1 base from J; junction bases left unmatched: 13. Germline CDR1 and CDR2: GTSNPN and SVGIG (reference sequence). The TCR was taken from a woman aged 25 to 39 in good health. The genes are TRBV30 and TRBJ2-3, with 7 bases matching TRBD1. The specimen sequenced was blood. The CDR3 DNA reads as TGTGCCTGGAGGGGTCGGGACAGCTTACGGCGCACAGATACGCAGTATTTT. It is translated as CAWRGRDSLRRTDTQYF.